This T cell receptor (beta chain) was sequenced during a study of blood T cell repertoires in COVID-19. Study details: Acute and convalescent COVID-19 samples came from the United States, Italy and Spain. T cells, B-cell-depleted T cells, or PBMCs provided the cDNA or gDNA that served as material.

V was pared by 3 bases and J by 0 bases, with 5 bases between. The CDR3 contains 13 residues. Germline V gene data show CDR1 as SGHTA and CDR2 as FQGNSA. In the original analysis: Estimation of nucleated cell counts was performed using reference gene primer amplification. Assay: immunoSEQ multiplex PCR; the TCRdb copy retains only in-frame clones and omits some. The V and J calls and clone size are taken from that table; D and trimming were inferred from the DNA. Of about 66,000 clones listed, about 88% are singletons. The receptor's source is a man between 65 and 80 years old with acute or convalescent COVID-19. Material for sequencing was peripheral blood. This chain connects TRBV7-2 to TRBJ1-1, with D unresolved. Written as DNA, the CDR3 is TGTGCCAGCAGCTTTCACATGAACACTGAAGCTTTCTTT. It codes for CASSFHMNTEAFF.